The entry below describes one T cell receptor (beta chain). This sample stems from a study of early T cells in non-severe SARS-CoV-2 infection. The CDR3 consists of 13 residues. The V gene lost 6 bases and the J gene lost 3 bases, with 12 bases spanning the gap. Germline V lookup: CDR1 SEHNR, CDR2 FQNEAQ (reference sequence). TCRdb reanalysed the 5' RACE reads using MiXCR and keeps one entry per CDR3 protein. The sample records tens of thousands of distinct CDR3 sequences, roughly 17% being singletons. The V gene is TRBV7-9, the J gene TRBJ2-7; D gene ambiguous. This sequence originates from an adult who was a healthcare worker with PCR-confirmed SARS-CoV-2 infection or an uninfected control (not recorded which). Material: whole blood, obtained at baseline. The CDR3 is CASRNKTSYEQYF. Here the CDR3 DNA reads TGTGCCAGCAGAAATAAAACGAGCTACGAGCAGTACTTC.